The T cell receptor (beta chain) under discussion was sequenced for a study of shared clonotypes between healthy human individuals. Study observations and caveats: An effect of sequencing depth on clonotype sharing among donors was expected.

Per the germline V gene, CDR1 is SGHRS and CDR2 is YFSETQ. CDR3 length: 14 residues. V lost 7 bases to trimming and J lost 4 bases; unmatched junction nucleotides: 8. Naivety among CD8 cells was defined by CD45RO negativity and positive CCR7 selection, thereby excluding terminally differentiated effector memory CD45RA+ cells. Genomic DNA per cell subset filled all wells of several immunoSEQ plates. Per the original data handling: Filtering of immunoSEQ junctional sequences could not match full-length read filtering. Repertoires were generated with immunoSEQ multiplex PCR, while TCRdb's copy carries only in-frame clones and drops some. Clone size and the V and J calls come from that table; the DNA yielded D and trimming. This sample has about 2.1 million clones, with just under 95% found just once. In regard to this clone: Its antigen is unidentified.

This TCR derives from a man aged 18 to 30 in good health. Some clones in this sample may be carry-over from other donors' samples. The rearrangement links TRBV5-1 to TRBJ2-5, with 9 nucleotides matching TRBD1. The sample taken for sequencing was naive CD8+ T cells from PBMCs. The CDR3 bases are TGCGCCAGCGGCTACACAGGGGGCATAGAGACCCAGTACTTC. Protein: CASGYTGGIETQYF.